Below are 30 T cell receptor beta chains sequenced from a single sample in a study of T-cell reconstitution after alpha-beta-depleted transplantation in children (dated by TCRdb to 2015 to 2016). The treatment or condition label here, explained by the study, means: allogeneic hematopoietic cell transplantation with graft depleted of TCRalphabeta T cells and CD19 B cells. The library was obtained by PCR. The run used an Illumina HiSeq 2500. TCR libraries were prepared with molecular barcoding, using unique molecular identifiers to normalize TCRbeta repertoire quantification. TCRdb ran its own pipeline on the public reads, namely fastp trimming at Q25 and MiXCR clone calling, and kept in-frame beta chains. Every entry covers one CDR3 protein and lists the most common genes and DNA from its rows. Present in this sample are almost 500,000 distinct CDR3 sequences, more than 9% of which were seen just once. The top ten clones comprise around 2% of the sample.

Source: PBMCs, taken before TCRalphabeta/CD19-depleted stem cell transplant. Source of these receptors: a child aged 2 to 10 with inherited bone marrow failure, due to receive a stem cell transplant.

The chain has TRBV29-1 and TRBJ2-1; 13 nucleotides agree with TRBD2. Germline loops: CDR1 SQVTM, CDR2 ANQGSEA. V lost 7 bases to trimming and J lost 2 bases; unmatched junction nucleotides: 14. There are 18 residues in the CDR3. CDR3 sequence reads: CSGLLAGGHHRTYNEQFF. As DNA, the CDR3 is TGCAGCGGCCTACTAGCGGGAGGGCATCACAGGACCTACAATGAGCAGTTCTTC.

This clonotype was counted many times. The CDR3: CASSLILSTDTQYF. CDR3 DNA: TGTGCCAGCAGCTTAATACTTAGCACAGATACGCAGTATTTT. The genes are TRBV7-6 and TRBJ2-3; the D is unclear. The germline V and J ends were trimmed by 2 bases and 0 bases, with 6 bases remaining between them. The CDR3 is 14 residues long. Germline-derived CDR1 and CDR2 are SGHVS and FNYEAQ.

The CDR3 DNA reads TGTGCCAGCGGCCCGACGGGGATCAATCAGCCCCAGCATTTT. Amino acid sequence: CASGPTGINQPQHF. This rearrangement joins TRBV12-3 or TRBV12-4 to TRBJ1-5; D unresolved. The CDR3 extends over 14 amino acids. V was shortened by 8 bases and J by 3 bases, with 14 bases between the two germline ends.

This clonotype has a count of ten or more. The J gene is TRBJ2-3, the V gene TRBV3-1; TRBD2 matches at 8 bases. The trim removed 7 bases at V and 2 bases at J, leaving 2 bases unmatched. The CDR3 loop spans 13 amino acids. Per germline, CDR1 LGHDT and CDR2 YNNKEL (reference sequence). CDR3 protein: CASTGGDTDTQYF. The CDR3 DNA sequence: TGTGCCAGCACCGGGGGGGACACAGATACGCAGTATTTT.

This clonotype has just a few counts. The J gene is TRBJ1-2, the V gene TRBV19; 7 nucleotides line up with TRBD1. Per the germline V gene, CDR1 is LNHDA and CDR2 is SQIVND (reference sequence). The CDR3 runs 14 residues. The ends lost 3 bases at V and 3 bases at J; junction bases unmatched: 4. The chain's CDR3 is CASSIVTGDYGYTF. Written as DNA, the CDR3 is TGTGCCAGTAGTATTGTCACAGGGGACTATGGCTACACCTTC.

This clonotype was counted between two and nine times. The CDR3 loop is CASTPGQGTYGYTF. Written as DNA, the CDR3 is TGTGCCAGCACCCCTGGACAGGGAACCTATGGCTACACCTTC. V and J are TRBV6-1 and TRBJ1-2; 8 bases are a match to TRBD1. The trim removed 7 bases at V and 4 bases at J, leaving 8 bases unmatched. Germline V gene lookup returns CDR1 MNHNS and CDR2 SASEGT. This CDR3 has 14 amino acids.

The J gene is TRBJ2-7, the V gene TRBV12-3 or TRBV12-4, with 9 bases matching TRBD1. V was pared by 5 bases and J by 3 bases, with 2 bases of the junction left unmatched. The CDR3 consists of 13 residues. CDR3 bases: TGTGCCAGCAGTCGGACAGGGGTCTACGAGCAGTACTTC. Translating it yields CASSRTGVYEQYF.

The CDR3 spells CSVGDTLKSGNTIYF. In DNA form, the CDR3 reads TGCAGCGTTGGGGACACCTTGAAATCTGGAAACACCATATATTTT. This chain links TRBV29-1 with TRBJ1-3, with D perhaps TRBD1 (6 bases). Trimming removed 4 bases from V and 1 base from J, with 14 bases in between. Germline CDR1 is SQVTM and CDR2 is ANQGSEA. The CDR3 is 15 residues long.

At least ten counts were recorded for this clonotype. This chain links TRBV2 with TRBJ2-1; no clear D gene. Trimming took 4 bases from V and 8 from J, leaving 15 bases between them. CDR1 is SNHLY, CDR2 FYNNEI, per germline. The CDR3 length is 14 residues. The CDR3 bases are TGTGCCAGCAGTGGGGTGGCCACCATGTATGAGCAGTTCTTC. It specifies CASSGVATMYEQFF. The variable domain in full, completed from reference TRBV2 and TRBJ2-1, reads EPEVTQTPSHQVTQMGQEVILRCVPISNHLYFYWYRQILGQKVEFLVSFYNNEISEKSEIFDDQFSVERPDGSNFTLKIRSTKLEDSAMYFCASSGVATMYEQFFGPGTRLTVL.

This clonotype occurred many times. A junction boundary mismatches the germline segment, possibly from a read error. The J gene is TRBJ2-6, the V gene TRBV5-5; a possible D gene is TRBD2 (7 bases). Germline V gene lookup returns CDR1 SGHKS and CDR2 YYEKEE (reference sequence). CDR3 length: 15 amino acids. The DNA for the CDR3 is TGTGCCAGCAGATTGGGGGGGCCTGGGGCCAACGTCCTGACTTTC. As protein: CASRLGGPGANVLTF.

This clonotype came up many times. J is TRBJ2-1 and V is TRBV27; no definite D call. The CDR3 is 15 amino acids. V was cut by 7 bases and J by 4 bases, with 17 bases left in between. The V gene's germline CDR1 is MNHEY and CDR2 SMNVEV (reference sequence). The CDR3 is CASTPSPYTYNEQFF. CDR3 nucleotides: TGTGCCAGCACACCCTCCCCCTATACATACAATGAGCAGTTCTTC.

The table lists this clonotype with many counts. The chain uses TRBV12-3 or TRBV12-4 and TRBJ2-1, with 7 bases identical to TRBD2. V lost 6 bases and J lost 2; bases outside the gene matches: 4. The CDR3 is 14 amino acids. For the CDR3, the DNA is TGTGCCAGCAGGTCTAGCGGACCCTACAATGAGCAGTTCTTC. Protein sequence: CASRSSGPYNEQFF.

This clonotype was counted ten times or more. The chain combines TRBV20-1 with TRBJ2-5, with 12 bases aligning to TRBD2. V was clipped by 0 bases and J by 5 bases; unmatched bases: 7. In germline, CDR1 is DFQATT, CDR2 SNEGSKA (reference sequence). CDR3 size: 16 residues. In DNA, the CDR3 is TGCAGTGCTAGAGATCTAGCGGGAGGGCCCGGGGAGACCCAGTACTTC. Its translation is CSARDLAGGPGETQYF.

In its sample, this clonotype was seen a few times. CDR3 sequence: CASSEGTGNYGYTF. CDR3 DNA: TGTGCCAGCAGTGAGGGGACAGGGAACTATGGCTACACCTTC. J is TRBJ1-2 and V is TRBV2; TRBD1 agrees at 9 bases. This CDR3 spans 14 amino acids. Germline CDR1 is SNHLY and CDR2 is FYNNEI. J was trimmed by 2 bases and V by 3 bases; bases with no gene match: 1. The variable domain in full, with the rest retrieved from reference TRBV2 and TRBJ1-2, is EPEVTQTPSHQVTQMGQEVILRCVPISNHLYFYWYRQILGQKVEFLVSFYNNEISEKSEIFDDQFSVERPDGSNFTLKIRSTKLEDSAMYFCASSEGTGNYGYTFGSGTRLTVV.

This clonotype was recorded many times. This rearrangement joins TRBV6-5 to TRBJ2-5; the D is unclear. The length of the CDR3 is 12 residues. Germline CDR1 MNHEY, CDR2 SVGAGI. V lost 5 bases, J lost 5 bases, and 9 bases lay in between. The CDR3, as DNA: TGTGCCAGCAGTCCCATGGGGGAGACCCAGTACTTC. Encoded protein: CASSPMGETQYF.

This clonotype was detected ten times or more. V gene TRBV7-6 combines with J gene TRBJ1-1; D remains unclear. The V end lost 2 bases, the J end lost 3 bases, and 7 bases lay between the germline ends. Germline values: CDR1 SGHVS, CDR2 FNYEAQ. This CDR3 has 13 residues. The CDR3 DNA follows: TGTGCCAGCAGCTTATTAGTTGACACTGAAGCTTTCTTT. It yields the protein CASSLLVDTEAFF.

This clonotype has at least ten counts. V usage is TRBV5-6 and J usage is TRBJ2-5; possibly TRBD1 or TRBD2 for D (6 bases each). The CDR3 has 16 amino acids. V was cut by 1 base and J by 5 bases, with 18 bases left in between. Germline V lookup: CDR1 SGHDT, CDR2 YYEEEE. As DNA, the CDR3 is TGTGCCAGCAGCTTGAAGGGGGGCTGGGTCGGGGAGACCCAGTACTTC. Protein product: CASSLKGGWVGETQYF.

This clonotype was detected only a few times. The rearrangement uses TRBV18 and TRBJ2-6, with TRBD1 identical over 9 bases. The CDR3 is 12 amino acids. Unmatched junction bases numbered 7, after V lost 4 bases and J lost 18 bases. Germline assignment: CDR1 KGHSH and CDR2 LQKENI. CDR3 DNA: TGTGCCAGCTCACTCCCGGGACAGGGTGAGACTTTC. Its translation is CASSLPGQGETF.

This clonotype has a count of ten or more. In DNA form, the CDR3 reads TGTGCCAGCAGACCCCCATTCCATGAGCAGTTCTTC. This codes for CASRPPFHEQFF. The chain recombines TRBV6-2 or TRBV6-3 with TRBJ2-1; D gene unclear. There are 12 residues in the CDR3. Germline V gene sequence: CDR1 MNHEY, CDR2 SVGEGT. V was cut by 6 bases and J by 8 bases, with 11 bases left in between.

This clonotype was detected many times. V and J are TRBV5-1 and TRBJ2-3, with D possibly TRBD2 on 5 matching bases. With 7 bases removed from V and 0 bases from J, the gap between germline ends came to 9 bases. There are 13 residues in the CDR3. CDR1 and CDR2 from the germline V gene are SGHRS and YFSETQ. The CDR3 nucleotides read TGCGCCAGCCAGCGGTCTAGCACAGATACGCAGTATTTT. Encoded protein: CASQRSSTDTQYF.

This clonotype has more than one count but fewer than ten. The chain uses TRBV29-1 and TRBJ2-3, with 15 bases lining up with TRBD2. Germline CDR1 SQVTM, CDR2 ANQGSEA. This CDR3 is built from 16 residues. The J segment lost 6 bases and the V segment lost 6 bases, leaving 10 bases of the junction unmatched. CDR3 region: CSVDGTSGRSWDTQYF. The DNA of the CDR3 is TGCAGCGTCGACGGGACTAGCGGGAGGTCATGGGATACGCAGTATTTT.

Many counts were recorded for this clonotype. The V call is TRBV29-1, the J call TRBJ2-7, with D perhaps TRBD1 (5 bases). Germline V gene data show CDR1 as SQVTM and CDR2 as ANQGSEA. This CDR3 is built from 13 residues. Trimming stripped 4 bases from V and 0 bases from J, with 10 bases between. As DNA, the CDR3 is TGCAGCGTTGGACAGTCAATCTCCTACGAGCAGTACTTC. Amino acids: CSVGQSISYEQYF.

This clonotype was observed at least ten times. The rearrangement links TRBV7-6 to TRBJ2-7; 11 positions match TRBD2. Trimming took 4 bases from V and 2 from J; bases not matched to a gene: 10. Germline V gene lookup returns CDR1 SGHVS and CDR2 FNYEAQ. The CDR3 runs to 17 residues. The CDR3 is CASSSSGLAGLPYEQYF. DNA of the CDR3: TGTGCCAGCAGCTCTAGCGGACTAGCGGGCCTCCCCTACGAGCAGTACTTC.

This clonotype was counted ten times or more. The rearrangement joins TRBV5-1 to TRBJ2-2; no reliable D call. The CDR3 is 15 residues long. Germline assignment: CDR1 SGHRS and CDR2 YFSETQ. Deletions cut 2 bases from V and 5 bases from J, with 13 bases between. Written as DNA, the CDR3 is TGCGCCAGCAGCTTACAGTGGGAAGGAACCGGGGAGCTGTTTTTT. Protein sequence: CASSLQWEGTGELFF. Looking up the rest from reference TRBV5-1 and TRBJ2-2 gives the full variable domain: KAGVTQTPRYLIKTRGQQVTLSCSPISGHRSVSWYQQTPGQGLQFLFEYFSETQRNKGNFPGRFSGRQFSNSRSEMNVSTLELGDSALYLCASSLQWEGTGELFFGEGSRLTVL.

This clonotype showed up just a few times. The chain joins TRBV10-3 to TRBJ2-1; the D gene could be TRBD1 or TRBD2 (5 bases each). The CDR3 has 16 residues. Trimming shortened V by 4 bases and J by 8 bases, and 21 bases separated the two germline ends. Per germline, CDR1 ENHRY and CDR2 SYGVKD. The chain's CDR3 is CAISGPLGGEGDEQFF. The CDR3 region has the DNA TGTGCCATCAGTGGTCCTCTTGGGGGAGAAGGGGATGAGCAGTTCTTC.

This clonotype was observed at least ten times. The chain recombines TRBV20-1 with TRBJ2-1, with 9 positions matching TRBD2. CDR1 is DFQATT, CDR2 SNEGSKA, per germline (reference sequence). Trimming at V came to 3 bases and at J to 7 bases, leaving 13 bases not matched to a gene. The length of the CDR3 is 16 residues. CDR3 loop: CSARSLAGPPRNEQFF. Here the CDR3 DNA reads TGCAGTGCTAGGTCTCTAGCGGGGCCCCCACGGAATGAGCAGTTCTTC.

This clonotype was seen repeatedly, ten times or more. V is TRBV28 and J is TRBJ2-1; no firm D call. From germline, CDR1 is MDHEN and CDR2 SYDVKM. The CDR3 sequence is 14 residues long. Deletions cut 6 bases from V and 5 bases from J, with 14 bases between. The CDR3 here is CASSVSSGNNEQFF. CDR3 nucleotides: TGTGCCAGCAGCGTATCATCCGGAAACAATGAGCAGTTCTTC.

The sample holds many counts of this clonotype. The J gene is TRBJ1-2, the V gene TRBV10-3, with 8 positions matching TRBD1. This CDR3 region has 14 residues. V lost 0 bases to trimming and J lost 6 bases; unmatched junction nucleotides: 3. Germline V gene sequence: CDR1 ENHRY, CDR2 SYGVKD. The CDR3: CAISESTGGDGYTF. The CDR3 DNA sequence: TGTGCCATCAGTGAGTCCACAGGGGGGGATGGCTACACCTTC.

This clonotype was observed many times. V and J are TRBV28 and TRBJ2-7; D is unclear. Trimming stripped 2 bases from V and 4 bases from J, with 12 bases between. Germline values: CDR1 MDHEN, CDR2 SYDVKM. This CDR3 spans 14 amino acids. The DNA of the CDR3 is TGTGCCAGCAGTTTAACTACTGAGACTTACGAGCAGTACTTC. Its translation: CASSLTTETYEQYF.

This clonotype showed up many times. V usage is TRBV19 and J usage is TRBJ2-1; 8 bases map to TRBD2. Per germline, CDR1 LNHDA and CDR2 SQIVND (reference sequence). The CDR3 length is 16 residues. V shed 3 bases, J shed 8 bases, and the junction held 12 bases outside the gene matches. CDR3 residues: CASSIGREGRADEQFF. The DNA of the CDR3 is TGTGCCAGTAGTATTGGCCGGGAGGGCCGGGCAGATGAGCAGTTCTTC. Drawing the rest from reference TRBV19 and TRBJ2-1, the complete variable domain is DGGITQSPKYLFRKEGQNVTLSCEQNLNHDAMYWYRQDPGQGLRLIYYSQIVNDFQKGDIAEGYSVSREKKESFPLTVTSAQKNPTAFYLCASSIGREGRADEQFFGPGTRLTVL.